This TCR beta chain was documented in a study of T cells after yellow fever vaccination (dated by TCRdb to between 2018 and 2020). General notes on the study: The SMART-Seq v4 Ultra Low Input RNA kit was used to prepare libraries from fractions with low cell numbers. The cohort comprised two healthy male donors, one aged 18 to 29 and one aged 30 to 40 years. Bulk PBMC replicates and cell subsets were isolated from blood drawn at multiple timepoints before and after both primary and secondary immunization. To follow T-cell clones before and after primary and booster YFV17D yellow fever vaccination, bulk TCR alpha and beta repertoires were sequenced over time. Paper-wide results and their limitations: Compared with the primary T-cell response, the secondary T-cell response was weaker but faster, peaking on day 5 rather than day 15. Only a couple of donors were included in the study, so the extent to which the findings can be generalized is limited. A small fraction of clonotypes appeared in both the CD4 and CD8 compartments, likely as a result of convergent recombination. After the booster, most clones that had expanded after primary vaccination were detected again (approximately 95% of CD4 and roughly nine tenths of CD8), suggesting broad maintenance of memory. Computational filtering was required because FACS-sorted repertoires could contain abundant contaminating clonotypes from the bulk population.

The germline V gene encodes CDR1 SQVTM and CDR2 ANQGSEA. The CDR3, from cysteine to phenylalanine, totals 15 residues. CDR3 DNA only is kept here, 45 bases in frame from base 1. At the junction V is shortened by 1 base and J by 3 bases; bases outside the gene matches: 8. As concerns this clonotype: This receptor's antigen is unknown. No per-base quality is available; no much larger clone lies one base away.

TCR cDNA was synthesized by 5'RACE template switching, which introduced a universal primer site and unique molecular identifiers. Priming of cDNA synthesis was performed from both the TCR alpha and TCR beta constant segments. Library amplification used two PCR steps, and the second PCR step added sample barcodes and sequencing adapters. Sequencing of the libraries was done on either Illumina HiSeq 2500 (2x100 bp) or NovaSeq (2x150 bp). Concerning the study's data processing: MIGEC handled demultiplexing of reads and collapsing into UMI consensus sequences, while MiXCR performed V(D)J alignment. Vaccine-responding clonotypes were defined with edgeR using replicate PBMC samples, requiring FDR below 0.01 and a log2 fold change above 5 up to day 15. Bulk clonotypes were assigned CD4 or CD8 identity according to which sequenced CD4 or CD8 repertoire held them at higher abundance. TCRdb reworked the public reads: Q25 trimming with fastp, MiXCR clone assembly, productive beta chains retained. For every CDR3 protein sequence, its rows merge into one entry that carries the most common genes and DNA. TCRdb's processing, not the authors' own work, is the source of the V and J calls. This sample holds about 340,000 distinct CDR3 sequences; about 9.5% were observed only once. The ten most abundant clones make up around 17% of the sample.

The intended sense of this specimen's treatment or condition label: live attenuated yellow fever vaccine strain. At every blood-draw timepoint, two biological replicates of bulk PBMCs were collected. PBMCs were isolated from peripheral blood using a standard Ficoll-Paque protocol. TriZol was used to extract RNA from bulk PBMCs, from CD4 and CD8 fractions, and from dextramer-positive and dextramer-negative fractions. The sequence was collected from a man between 18 and 29 years old who received the YFV17D yellow fever vaccine. Source: PBMCs, taken on the day of the first yellow fever vaccination. Recombination joined TRBV29-1 with TRBJ1-2, with TRBD1 identical over 7 junction bases. The CDR3 here reads CSVEVADRADYGYTF. The bases are TGCAGCGTTGAAGTGGCAGACAGGGCGGACTATGGCTACACCTTC.